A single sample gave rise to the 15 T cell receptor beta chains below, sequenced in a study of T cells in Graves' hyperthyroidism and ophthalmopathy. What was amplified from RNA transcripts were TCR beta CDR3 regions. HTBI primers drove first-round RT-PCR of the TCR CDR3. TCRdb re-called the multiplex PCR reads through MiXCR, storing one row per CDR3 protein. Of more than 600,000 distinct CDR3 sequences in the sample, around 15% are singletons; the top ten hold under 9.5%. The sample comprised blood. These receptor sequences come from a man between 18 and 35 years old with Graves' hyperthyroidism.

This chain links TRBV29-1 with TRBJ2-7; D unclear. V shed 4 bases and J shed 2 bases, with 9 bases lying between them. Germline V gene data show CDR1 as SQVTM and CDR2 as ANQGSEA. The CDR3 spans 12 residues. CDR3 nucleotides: TGCAGCGTTGCTCTGGGGACCTACGAGCAGTACTTC. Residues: CSVALGTYEQYF.

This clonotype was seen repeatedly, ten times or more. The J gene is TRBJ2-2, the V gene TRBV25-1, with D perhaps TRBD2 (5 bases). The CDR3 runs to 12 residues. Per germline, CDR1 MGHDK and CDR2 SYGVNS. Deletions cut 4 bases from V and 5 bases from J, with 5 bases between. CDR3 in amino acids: CASSGRTGELFF. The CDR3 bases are TGTGCCAGCAGTGGGAGGACCGGGGAGCTGTTTTTT.

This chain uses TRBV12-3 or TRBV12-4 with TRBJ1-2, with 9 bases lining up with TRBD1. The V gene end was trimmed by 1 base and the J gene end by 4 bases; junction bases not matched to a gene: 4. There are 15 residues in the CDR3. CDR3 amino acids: CASSLGTGVRYGYTF. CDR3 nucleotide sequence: TGTGCCAGCAGTTTAGGGACAGGGGTTCGCTATGGCTACACCTTC.

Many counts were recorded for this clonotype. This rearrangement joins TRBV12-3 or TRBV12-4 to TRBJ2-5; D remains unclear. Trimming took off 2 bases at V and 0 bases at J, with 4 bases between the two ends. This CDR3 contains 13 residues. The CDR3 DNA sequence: TGTGCCAGCAGTTTACCCGACCAAGAGACCCAGTACTTC. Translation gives CASSLPDQETQYF.

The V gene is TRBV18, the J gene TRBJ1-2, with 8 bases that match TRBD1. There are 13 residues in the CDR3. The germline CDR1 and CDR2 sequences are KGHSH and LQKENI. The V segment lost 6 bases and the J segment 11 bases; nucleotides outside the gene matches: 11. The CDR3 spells CASSYGQGQGYTF. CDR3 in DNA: TGTGCCAGCTCGTACGGACAGGGCCAAGGGTACACCTTC. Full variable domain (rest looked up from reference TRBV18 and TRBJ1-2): NAGVMQNPRHLVRRRGQEARLRCSPMKGHSHVYWYRQLPEEGLKFMVYLQKENIIDESGMPKERFSAEFPKEGPSILRIQQVVRGDSAAYFCASSYGQGQGYTFGSGTRLTVV.

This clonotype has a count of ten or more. The CDR3 sequence: CASSHMGEAPSTDTQYF. The CDR3 DNA reads as TGTGCCAGCAGCCATATGGGAGAGGCCCCCTCGACAGATACGCAGTATTTT. This sequence joins TRBV3-1 and TRBJ2-3; D is possibly TRBD2 (5 bases). Per the germline V gene, CDR1 is LGHDT and CDR2 is YNNKEL (reference sequence). The CDR3 runs 17 residues. The V and J ends lost 3 bases and 3 bases respectively, with 19 bases between them.

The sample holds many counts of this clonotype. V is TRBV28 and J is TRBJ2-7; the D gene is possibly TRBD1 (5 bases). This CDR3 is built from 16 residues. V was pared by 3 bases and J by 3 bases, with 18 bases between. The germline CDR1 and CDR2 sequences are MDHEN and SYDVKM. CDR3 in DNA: TGTGCCAGCAGTTTGTTTTATAACAGGATACACTACGAGCAGTACTTC. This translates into CASSLFYNRIHYEQYF.

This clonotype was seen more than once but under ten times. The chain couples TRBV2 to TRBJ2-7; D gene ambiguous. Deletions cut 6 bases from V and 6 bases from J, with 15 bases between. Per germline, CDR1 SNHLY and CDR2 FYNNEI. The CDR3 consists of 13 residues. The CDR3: CASSPARRSEQYF. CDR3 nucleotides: TGTGCCAGCAGCCCGGCTAGGCGAAGCGAGCAGTACTTC.

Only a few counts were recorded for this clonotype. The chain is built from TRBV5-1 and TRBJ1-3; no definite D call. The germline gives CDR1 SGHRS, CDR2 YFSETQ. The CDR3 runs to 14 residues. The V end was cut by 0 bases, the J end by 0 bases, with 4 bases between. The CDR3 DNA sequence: TGCGCCAGCAGCTTGGCTAGCTCTGGAAACACCATATATTTT. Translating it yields CASSLASSGNTIYF.

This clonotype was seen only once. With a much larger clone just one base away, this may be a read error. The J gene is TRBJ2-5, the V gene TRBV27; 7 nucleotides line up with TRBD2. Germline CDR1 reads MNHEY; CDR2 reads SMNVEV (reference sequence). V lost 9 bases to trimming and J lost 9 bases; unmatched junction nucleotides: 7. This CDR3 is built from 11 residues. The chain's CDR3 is CASRTREAQYF. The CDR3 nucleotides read TGTGCCAGTCGAACCCGGGAGGCCCAGTACTTC.

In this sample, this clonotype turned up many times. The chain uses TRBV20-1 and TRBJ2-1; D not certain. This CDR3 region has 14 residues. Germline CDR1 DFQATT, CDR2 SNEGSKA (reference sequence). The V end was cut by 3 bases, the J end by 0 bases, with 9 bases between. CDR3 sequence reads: CSASSLSSYNEQFF. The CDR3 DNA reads TGCAGTGCTAGTAGCCTTAGCTCCTACAATGAGCAGTTCTTC.

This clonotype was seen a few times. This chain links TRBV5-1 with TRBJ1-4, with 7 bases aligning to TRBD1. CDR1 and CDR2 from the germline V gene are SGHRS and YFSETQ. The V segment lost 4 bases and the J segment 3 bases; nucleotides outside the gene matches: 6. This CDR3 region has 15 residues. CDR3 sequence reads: CASSPDRVPNEKLFF. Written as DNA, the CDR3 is TGCGCCAGCAGCCCTGACAGGGTGCCTAATGAAAAACTGTTTTTT.

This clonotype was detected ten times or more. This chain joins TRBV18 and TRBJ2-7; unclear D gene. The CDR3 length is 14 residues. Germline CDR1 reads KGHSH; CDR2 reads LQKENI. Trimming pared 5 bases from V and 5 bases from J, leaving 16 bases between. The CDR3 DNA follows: TGTGCCAGCTCATCCCTGGCGGTGTACGACGAGCAGTACTTC. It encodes CASSSLAVYDEQYF.

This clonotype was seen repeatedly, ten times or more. The CDR3 loop reads CASSQEKWGLYYGYTF. DNA of the CDR3: TGTGCCAGCAGCCAAGAGAAGTGGGGTCTGTACTATGGCTACACCTTC. This chain links TRBV3-1 with TRBJ1-2; no definite D call. Germline V gene data show CDR1 as LGHDT and CDR2 as YNNKEL (reference sequence). V shed 0 bases and J shed 3 bases, with 14 bases lying between them. CDR3 length equals 16 residues.

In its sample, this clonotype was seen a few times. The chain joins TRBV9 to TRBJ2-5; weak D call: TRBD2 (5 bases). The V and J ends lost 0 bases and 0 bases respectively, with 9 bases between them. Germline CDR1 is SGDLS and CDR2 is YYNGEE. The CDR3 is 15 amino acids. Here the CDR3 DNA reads TGTGCCAGCAGCGTAGGTTCAGCGGACCAAGAGACCCAGTACTTC. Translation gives CASSVGSADQETQYF.